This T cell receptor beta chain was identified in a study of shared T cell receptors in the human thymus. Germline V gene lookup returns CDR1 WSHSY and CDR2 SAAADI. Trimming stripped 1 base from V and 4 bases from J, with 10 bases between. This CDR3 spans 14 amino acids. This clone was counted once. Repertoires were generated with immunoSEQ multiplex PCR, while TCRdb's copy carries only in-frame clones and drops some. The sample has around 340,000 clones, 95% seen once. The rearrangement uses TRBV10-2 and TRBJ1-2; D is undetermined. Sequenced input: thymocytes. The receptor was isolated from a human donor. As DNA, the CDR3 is TGCGCCAGCAGTGAGTTTGAACGGATCTATGGCTACACCTTC. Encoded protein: CASSEFERIYGYTF.